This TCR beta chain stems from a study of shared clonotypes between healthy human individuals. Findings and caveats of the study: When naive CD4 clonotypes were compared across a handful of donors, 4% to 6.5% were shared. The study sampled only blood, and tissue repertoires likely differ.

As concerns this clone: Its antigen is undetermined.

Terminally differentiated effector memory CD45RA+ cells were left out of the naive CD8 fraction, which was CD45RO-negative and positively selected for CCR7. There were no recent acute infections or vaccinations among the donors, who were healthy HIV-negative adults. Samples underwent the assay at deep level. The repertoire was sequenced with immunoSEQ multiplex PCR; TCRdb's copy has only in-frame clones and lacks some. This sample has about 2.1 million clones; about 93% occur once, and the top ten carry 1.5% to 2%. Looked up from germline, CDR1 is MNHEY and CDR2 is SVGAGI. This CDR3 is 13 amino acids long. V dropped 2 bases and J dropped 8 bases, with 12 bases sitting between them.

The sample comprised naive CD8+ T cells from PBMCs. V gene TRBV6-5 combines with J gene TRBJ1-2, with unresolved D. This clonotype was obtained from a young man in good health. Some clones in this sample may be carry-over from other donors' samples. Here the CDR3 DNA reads TGTGCCAGCAGTTACAACGGAGGGAAGGGCTACACCTTC. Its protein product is CASSYNGGKGYTF.